The next 4 T cell receptor beta chains were all read from a single sample in a study of cytomegalovirus exposure and HLA in healthy donors. Vbeta (60) and Jbeta (13) primers were used in the PCR. Produced via immunoSEQ multiplex PCR; TCRdb's table is partial and in-frame only. The data hold some 91,000 clones, with 78% observed a single time. Material: PBMCs. These receptors all stem from a woman aged 55-70 years in good health and CMV-seronegative.

This chain joins TRBV28 and TRBJ1-3; TRBD1 might be the D (5 bases). Trimming stripped 6 bases from V and 0 bases from J, with 15 bases between. The CDR3 covers 16 residues. Germline V gene data show CDR1 as MDHEN and CDR2 as SYDVKM. CDR3 DNA sequence: TGTGCCAGCAGCCCCGCGGGGGGGTTCTCTGGAAACACCATATATTTT. Protein product: CASSPAGGFSGNTIYF.

This chain connects TRBV30 to TRBJ2-1, with 8 bases that match TRBD1. The junction had 8 bases not matched to a gene; V was cut back by 4 bases and J by 9 bases. Germline-derived CDR1 and CDR2 are GTSNPN and SVGIG (reference sequence). The CDR3 is 13 residues long. The CDR3 here is CAWTHNDRGEQFF. The CDR3 coding sequence is TGTGCCTGGACCCACAACGACAGGGGTGAGCAGTTCTTC.

This clone was seen a handful of times. The V and J genes are TRBV15 and TRBJ1-4; D call uncertain. The germline V gene has CDR1 LNHNV and CDR2 YYDKDF (reference sequence). The V gene lost 2 bases and the J gene lost 12 bases, with 16 bases spanning the gap. The CDR3 covers 14 residues. DNA for the CDR3: TGTGCCACCAGCAGAACGGGTCGACCCGAGGAACTGTTTTTT. This encodes CATSRTGRPEELFF. Full variable domain (outside the CDR3, taken from reference TRBV15 and TRBJ1-4): DAMVIQNPRYQVTQFGKPVTLSCSQTLNHNVMYWYQQKSSQAPKLLFHYYDKDFNNEADTPDNFQSRRPNTSFCFLDIRSPGLGDTAMYLCATSRTGRPEELFFGSGTQLSVL.

The chain has TRBV7-9 and TRBJ2-3, with D possibly matching TRBD1 (6 bases). The CDR3 is 13 amino acids. Trimming removed 1 base at V and 5 bases at J, with 7 bases between. Per the germline V gene, CDR1 is SEHNR and CDR2 is FQNEAQ (reference sequence). Here the CDR3 reads CASSLVGGDTQYF. The CDR3, as DNA: TGTGCCAGCAGCTTAGTAGGGGGAGATACGCAGTATTTT. Combining the CDR3 with reference TRBV7-9 and TRBJ2-3 gives the whole variable domain DTGVSQNPRHKITKRGQNVTFRCDPISEHNRLYWYRQTLGQGPEFLTYFQNEAQLEKSRLLSDRFSAERPKGSFSTLEIQRTEQGDSAMYLCASSLVGGDTQYFGPGTRLTVL.